Each of the 9 T cell receptor beta chains below was sequenced from the same sample in a study of T cells in Graves' hyperthyroidism and ophthalmopathy. RNA transcripts served as the template for amplifying TCR beta CDR3 regions. Initially, a first-round RT-PCR of the TCR CDR3 employed the HTBI primer set. MiXCR, run by TCRdb on the multiplex PCR reads, gives a single entry per CDR3 protein. The sample holds around 600,000 distinct CDR3 sequences, approximately 14% seen once. Sequencing input: blood. The source is a woman in her forties or fifties with Graves' ophthalmopathy.

The V gene is TRBV20-1, the J gene TRBJ2-7; 13 bases line up with TRBD2. Germline V gene data show CDR1 as DFQATT and CDR2 as SNEGSKA (reference sequence). Unmatched junction bases numbered 8, after V lost 7 bases and J lost 2 bases. CDR3 length: 15 amino acids. This CDR3 is CSGTSGSLKPYEQYF. CDR3 DNA: TGCAGTGGGACTAGCGGGAGCTTAAAACCCTACGAGCAGTACTTC.

This clonotype occurred once. The CDR3 sequence is CASRRDRAESGELFF. CDR3 bases: TGTGCCAGCCGACGGGACAGGGCGGAGAGCGGGGAGCTGTTTTTT. This chain joins TRBV6-2 or TRBV6-3 and TRBJ2-2; 9 positions match TRBD1. Germline V lookup: CDR1 MNHEY, CDR2 SVGEGT. V was pared by 8 bases and J by 7 bases, with 11 bases of the junction left unmatched. The CDR3 spans 15 residues.

CDR3 residues: CASTPGGIHQPQHF. Written as DNA, the CDR3 is TGTGCCAGCACCCCGGGAGGGATCCATCAGCCCCAGCATTTT. The chain is built from TRBV6-2 or TRBV6-3 and TRBJ1-5; D ambiguous. V shed 7 bases and J shed 5 bases, with 15 bases lying between them. The germline V gene has CDR1 MNHEY and CDR2 SVGEGT. This CDR3 has 14 amino acids.

The chain combines TRBV20-1 with TRBJ2-7, with 7 bases lining up with TRBD2. J lost 2 bases, V lost 0 bases, and 7 bases had no gene match. Germline-derived CDR1 and CDR2 are DFQATT and SNEGSKA (reference sequence). This CDR3 spans 15 amino acids. The CDR3 here is CSARDLLADTYEQYF. As DNA, the CDR3 is TGCAGTGCTAGAGATCTTCTAGCGGACACCTACGAGCAGTACTTC.

This clonotype has a handful of counts. The V call is TRBV6-2 or TRBV6-3, the J call TRBJ2-1; 7 nucleotides align to TRBD2. CDR3 length: 14 residues. Unmatched junction bases numbered 10, after V lost 7 bases and J lost 7 bases. The germline V gene encodes CDR1 MNHEY and CDR2 SVGEGT. CDR3 nucleotide sequence: TGTGCCAGCACCGGTGGCGGGAGTCCAAATGAGCAGTTCTTC. Translating gives CASTGGGSPNEQFF.

J is TRBJ2-1 and V is TRBV20-1, with TRBD2 matching over 10 bases. Trimming at V came to 0 bases and at J to 5 bases, leaving 7 bases not matched to a gene. The CDR3 covers 16 residues. Germline V CDR1 and CDR2: DFQATT, SNEGSKA (reference sequence). DNA for the CDR3: TGCAGTGCTAGAGATCCGAGCGGGAGGGGCGACAATGAGCAGTTCTTC. Its translation: CSARDPSGRGDNEQFF.

The V call is TRBV2, the J call TRBJ2-7; D not resolved. V lost 1 base to trimming and J lost 4 bases, with 8 bases between them. CDR1 is SNHLY, CDR2 FYNNEI, per germline. CDR3 length: 13 residues. CDR3 region: CASSEGRRYEQYF. DNA for the CDR3: TGTGCCAGCAGTGAAGGCCGTCGGTACGAGCAGTACTTC.

This clonotype was counted between two and nine times. The rearrangement joins TRBV14 to TRBJ2-7; 7 positions agree with TRBD1. This CDR3 is 13 amino acids long. The V gene's germline CDR1 is SGHDN and CDR2 FVKESK. Unmatched junction bases numbered 5, after V lost 4 bases and J lost 5 bases. CDR3: CASSPTGLNEQYF. In DNA form, the CDR3 reads TGTGCCAGCAGCCCGACAGGGCTGAACGAGCAGTACTTC.

Ten or more counts support this clonotype. The V gene is TRBV7-2, the J gene TRBJ2-7; no definite D call. Between the trimmed V and J ends, which lost 0 bases and 4 bases, there was a span of 4 bases. CDR3 length: 12 residues. Germline V gene lookup returns CDR1 SGHTA and CDR2 FQGNSA. Here the CDR3 DNA reads TGTGCCAGCAGCTTAGCGGTTTACGAGCAGTACTTC. Its translation is CASSLAVYEQYF.